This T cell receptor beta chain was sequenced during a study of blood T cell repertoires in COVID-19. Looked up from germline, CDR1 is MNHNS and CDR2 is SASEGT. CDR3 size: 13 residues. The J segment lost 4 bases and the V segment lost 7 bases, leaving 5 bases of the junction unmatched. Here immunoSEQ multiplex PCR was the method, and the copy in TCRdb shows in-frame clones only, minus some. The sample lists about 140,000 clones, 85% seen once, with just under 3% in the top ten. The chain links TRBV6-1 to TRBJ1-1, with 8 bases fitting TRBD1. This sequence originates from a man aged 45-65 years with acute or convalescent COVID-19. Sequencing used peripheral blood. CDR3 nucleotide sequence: TGTGCCAGCATCTTAGACAGGGGCACTGAAGCTTTCTTT. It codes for CASILDRGTEAFF.